These 13 T cell receptor beta chains were all obtained from the same sample, sequenced in a study of T-cell memory formation after mild COVID-19. From the 5' RACE reads, TCRdb called clonotypes with MiXCR, one entry per CDR3 protein. The sample includes fewer than 700,000 distinct CDR3 sequences, less than 25% of them seen just once. Sequencing input: PBMCs or a T cell subset sorted from them (not recorded which). These receptor sequences come from an adult woman who had mild COVID-19 (a few samples of this study predate the infection). Cell type and time point are not known.

The chain is built from TRBV7-6 and TRBJ2-1; D possibly matches TRBD1 or TRBD2 (5 bases each). The CDR3 is 19 residues long. V was trimmed by 5 bases and J by 5 bases, leaving 28 bases between them. The germline CDR1 and CDR2 sequences are SGHVS and FNYEAQ. CDR3 nucleotides: TGTGCCAGCAGCCCTTATGGACCGGGACCGGGTGCGGACGACAATGAGCAGTTCTTC. Translating it yields CASSPYGPGPGADDNEQFF.

This clonotype has a handful of counts. The J gene is TRBJ1-2, the V gene TRBV7-9; weak D call: TRBD1 (5 bases). V gave up 3 bases and J gave up 5 bases, with 13 bases separating them. The length of the CDR3 is 14 residues. CDR1 SEHNR and CDR2 FQNEAQ come from the germline V gene (reference sequence). The CDR3 region has the DNA TGTGCCAGCAGCTTGATGACAGTGGGGTATGGCTACACCTTC. This codes for CASSLMTVGYGYTF.

This clonotype appeared many times. The chain carries TRBV4-2 and TRBJ2-1; 13 bases are shared with TRBD2. Trimming at V came to 3 bases and at J to 7 bases, leaving 6 bases not matched to a gene. From germline, CDR1 is LGHNA and CDR2 YNFKEQ. This CDR3 has 16 amino acids. The CDR3 region has the DNA TGTGCCAGCAGCCAGGCGTTGACTAGCGGGAGGAATGAGCAGTTCTTC. The encoded protein is CASSQALTSGRNEQFF.

There are a few counts of this clonotype. The rearrangement uses TRBV12-3 or TRBV12-4 and TRBJ1-4, with 7 bases lining up with TRBD1. The CDR3 runs to 15 residues. Losses at the gene ends were 1 base for V and 8 bases for J; bases not matched to a gene: 7. The CDR3 region is CASSLGQGVGEKLFF. The DNA of the CDR3 is TGTGCCAGCAGTTTAGGTCAGGGGGTAGGCGAAAAACTGTTTTTT.

The chain joins TRBV20-1 to TRBJ1-1; possibly TRBD1 for D (5 bases). From germline, CDR1 is DFQATT and CDR2 SNEGSKA (reference sequence). V lost 1 base to trimming and J lost 5 bases, with 17 bases between them. This CDR3 comprises 15 residues. The DNA for the CDR3 is TGCAGTGCTAGAGGCCGGACGAACGGGGGGACTGAAGCTTTCTTT. Its translation: CSARGRTNGGTEAFF.

This clonotype has more than one count but fewer than ten. This chain uses TRBV29-1 with TRBJ2-3, with D tentatively TRBD1 (5 bases). V lost 3 bases and J lost 3, with 7 bases in between. CDR3 length equals 12 residues. CDR1 is SQVTM and CDR2 is ANQGSEA in the germline V gene. This CDR3 is CSVEKGTDTQYF. Written as DNA, the CDR3 is TGCAGCGTTGAGAAGGGGACAGATACGCAGTATTTT.

The V call is TRBV20-1, the J call TRBJ2-1; D is ambiguous. V was shortened by 6 bases and J by 2 bases, with 17 bases between the two germline ends. Germline V gives CDR1 DFQATT, CDR2 SNEGSKA (reference sequence). CDR3 length: 15 amino acids. This CDR3 is CSAPFGVPPYNEQFF. The CDR3 bases are TGCAGTGCACCCTTCGGAGTACCCCCCTACAATGAGCAGTTCTTC.

The count of this clonotype is one. V and J are TRBV4-3 and TRBJ2-3, with D possibly called TRBD1 or TRBD2 (5 bases each). The V gene lost 0 bases and the J gene lost 1 base, with 14 bases spanning the gap. The length of the CDR3 is 17 residues. Germline V lookup: CDR1 LGHNA, CDR2 YSLEER. CDR3 residues: CASSQDQYGAGTDTQYF. The CDR3 DNA is TGCGCCAGCAGCCAAGATCAATACGGGGCGGGCACAGATACGCAGTATTTT.

V gene TRBV10-3 combines with J gene TRBJ2-5, with D possibly called TRBD1 or TRBD2 (5 bases each). CDR3 length equals 15 residues. V was trimmed by 7 bases and J by 2 bases, leaving 17 bases between them. Germline assignment: CDR1 ENHRY and CDR2 SYGVKD. CDR3 sequence: CAINPGDGHQETQYF. The CDR3 DNA sequence: TGTGCCATCAACCCTGGGGACGGGCATCAAGAGACCCAGTACTTC.

The chain uses TRBV11-1 and TRBJ2-1, with 8 bases aligning to TRBD1. This CDR3 is built from 16 residues. Trimming took 5 bases from V and 6 from J; bases not matched to a gene: 12. Looked up from germline, CDR1 is SGHAT and CDR2 is FQDESV (reference sequence). The CDR3 loop is CASSINGQGNRNEQFF. The CDR3 coding sequence is TGTGCCAGCAGCATAAACGGACAGGGCAATCGCAATGAGCAGTTCTTC.

This clonotype was counted only a few times. The chain carries TRBV12-3 or TRBV12-4 and TRBJ2-7; 8 bases fit TRBD1. The trim removed 7 bases at V and 5 bases at J, leaving 10 bases unmatched. The CDR3 spans 14 residues. CDR3 DNA: TGTGCCAGCAACGTGCAGGGGGCGCGGGACGAGCAGTACTTC. Translating it yields CASNVQGARDEQYF.

The V call is TRBV30, the J call TRBJ2-5, with D tentatively TRBD2 (6 bases). Germline lookup yields CDR1 GTSNPN and CDR2 SVGIG (reference sequence). The CDR3 has 15 residues. The ends were cut back, 4 bases at V and 5 bases at J, with 20 bases in the middle. CDR3 region: CAWTPAEGLGETQYF. The DNA of the CDR3 is TGTGCCTGGACCCCCGCGGAGGGGCTGGGGGAGACCCAGTACTTC.

This clonotype was detected a few times. This chain connects TRBV9 to TRBJ2-3, with 8 bases aligning to TRBD2. V trimming: 0 bases; J trimming: 5 bases; junction bases outside the gene matches: 8. This CDR3 contains 16 residues. Germline assignment: CDR1 SGDLS and CDR2 YYNGEE. The CDR3 region has the DNA TGTGCCAGCAGCGTAGTAATCGGGGGGGCAGAAGATACGCAGTATTTT. This translates into CASSVVIGGAEDTQYF.